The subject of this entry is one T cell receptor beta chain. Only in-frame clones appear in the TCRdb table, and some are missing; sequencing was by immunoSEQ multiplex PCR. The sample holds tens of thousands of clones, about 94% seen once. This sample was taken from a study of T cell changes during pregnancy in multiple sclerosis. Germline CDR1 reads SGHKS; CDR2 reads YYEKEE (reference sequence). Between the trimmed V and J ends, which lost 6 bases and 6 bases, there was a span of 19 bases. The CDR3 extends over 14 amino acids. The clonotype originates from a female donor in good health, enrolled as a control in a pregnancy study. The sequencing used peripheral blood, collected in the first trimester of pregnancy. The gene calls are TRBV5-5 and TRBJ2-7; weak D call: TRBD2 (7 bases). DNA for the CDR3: TGTGCCAGCACCCTGGGGGGGGCGTCTTCCGAGCAGTACTTC. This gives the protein CASTLGGASSEQYF. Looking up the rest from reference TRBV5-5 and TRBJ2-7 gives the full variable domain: DAGVTQSPTHLIKTRGQQVTLRCSPISGHKSVSWYQQVLGQGPQFIFQYYEKEERGRGNFPDRFSARQFPNYSSELNVNALLLGDSALYLCASTLGGASSEQYFGPGTRLTVT.